This T cell receptor (beta chain) is from a study of blood T cell repertoires in COVID-19. In the original analysis: Reference gene primer amplification yielded estimated nucleated cell counts. Sequencing used immunoSEQ multiplex PCR; TCRdb keeps in-frame clones, though not all of them. That table supplies the V and J calls and clone size; D and trimming were determined from the DNA. The sample lists 45,000 to 50,000 clones; roughly nine tenths were seen once. The germline gives CDR1 MGHRA, CDR2 YSYEKL. The CDR3 contains 15 residues. The trim removed 5 bases at V and 4 bases at J, leaving 8 bases unmatched.

The sequenced material came from peripheral blood. The chain carries TRBV4-1 and TRBJ1-2, with TRBD1 identical over 9 bases. This TCR was recovered from a human donor in a cohort sampled during active COVID-19. The CDR3 DNA reads as TGCGCCAGCAGCTTTGGGGCACAGGGGGCCTATGGCTACACCTTC. It encodes CASSFGAQGAYGYTF.